The 26 T cell receptor beta chains listed next were all sequenced from one sample in a study of T-cell reconstitution after alpha-beta-depleted transplantation in children. Unique molecular identifiers were built into the TCRbeta library. Each CDR3 protein is one row after TCRdb ran MiXCR on the PCR reads. The table shows approximately 200,000 distinct CDR3 sequences, with approximately 6% occurring only once. The sample in question was PBMCs, obtained before TCRalphabeta/CD19-depleted stem cell transplant. The receptor source for this set is a girl younger than two with combined immunodeficiency, due to receive a stem cell transplant.

The sample holds many counts of this clonotype. The chain is built from TRBV4-2 and TRBJ2-3, with 8 bases lining up with TRBD2. V was clipped by 5 bases and J by 6 bases; unmatched bases: 7. CDR1 and CDR2 from the germline V gene are LGHNA and YNFKEQ. The CDR3 has 14 residues. This chain's CDR3 is CASSGTRRGDTQYF. CDR3 nucleotides: TGTGCCAGCAGCGGGACTAGAAGGGGTGATACGCAGTATTTT.

This clonotype was seen at least ten times. V gene TRBV6-5 combines with J gene TRBJ2-7; the D gene is possibly TRBD2 (5 bases). V lost 1 base, J lost 5 bases, and 12 bases lay in between. This CDR3 comprises 14 residues. Germline V gene sequence: CDR1 MNHEY, CDR2 SVGAGI. CDR3: CASSYYRGSDEQYF. CDR3 nucleotide sequence: TGTGCCAGCAGTTACTACCGGGGATCGGACGAGCAGTACTTC.

This clonotype was counted ten times or more. V gene TRBV20-1 combines with J gene TRBJ2-1, with 11 positions matching TRBD2. J lost 0 bases, V lost 2 bases, and 9 bases had no gene match. Germline V gives CDR1 DFQATT, CDR2 SNEGSKA (reference sequence). The CDR3 covers 18 residues. The CDR3 DNA reads as TGCAGTGCTAGATTCCTAGCGGGGGGCGTTAGCTCCTACAATGAGCAGTTCTTC. It is translated as CSARFLAGGVSSYNEQFF.

This sequence joins TRBV4-2 and TRBJ2-1; D is ambiguous. The CDR3 covers 13 residues. Germline CDR1 LGHNA, CDR2 YNFKEQ. The V end was cut by 1 base, the J end by 5 bases, with 6 bases between. In nucleotides, the CDR3 is TGTGCCAGCAGCCAAGTTGGAGACAATGAGCAGTTCTTC. This translates into CASSQVGDNEQFF.

This clonotype showed up many times. J is TRBJ2-2 and V is TRBV4-3; TRBD2 aligns across 8 bases. Unmatched junction bases numbered 12, after V lost 8 bases and J lost 1 base. CDR3 size: 17 residues. Germline CDR1 and CDR2: LGHNA and YSLEER. CDR3 nucleotide sequence: TGCGCCAGCCGGGAGGGTAGCGGGGCAATGAACACCGGGGAGCTGTTTTTT. Translated, it gives CASREGSGAMNTGELFF.

This clonotype was picked up a small number of times. The V call is TRBV7-8, the J call TRBJ2-7, with 9 bases that match TRBD2. From germline, CDR1 is SGHVS and CDR2 FQNEAQ. This CDR3 is built from 16 residues. V dropped 5 bases and J dropped 5; count of bases not matched to a gene: 13. DNA for the CDR3: TGTGCCAGCAGCATAGGGGATGGAGTAGCGGGAGACGAGCAGTACTTC. This gives the protein CASSIGDGVAGDEQYF.

The genes are TRBV4-1 and TRBJ2-7; 9 positions match TRBD2. CDR3 length: 17 amino acids. Germline values: CDR1 MGHRA, CDR2 YSYEKL. Trimming cost V 2 bases and J 0 bases; bases outside gene matches: 8. This chain's CDR3 is CASSQPGLALSSYEQYF. The CDR3 DNA follows: TGCGCCAGCAGCCAACCCGGACTAGCGCTAAGCTCCTACGAGCAGTACTTC.

This clonotype was detected ten times or more. V usage is TRBV14 and J usage is TRBJ1-2; unclear D gene. Trimming shortened V by 4 bases and J by 2 bases, and 14 bases separated the two germline ends. Germline-derived CDR1 and CDR2 are SGHDN and FVKESK. This CDR3 region has 15 residues. CDR3 in DNA: TGTGCCAGCAGCCCGCCGGGCCGAGGGAACTATGGCTACACCTTC. Its protein product is CASSPPGRGNYGYTF.

Only a few counts were recorded for this clonotype. The V gene is TRBV7-8, the J gene TRBJ2-7; no definite D call. V lost 0 bases and J lost 3, with 21 bases in between. The CDR3 totals 18 residues. From germline, CDR1 is SGHVS and CDR2 FQNEAQ. The CDR3 region has the DNA TGTGCCAGCAGCTTAGCGGGCCGGCCAGCACTACTGAGCTACGAGCAGTACTTC. Encoded protein: CASSLAGRPALLSYEQYF.

This clonotype was counted ten times or more. The CDR3 protein is CASSLSGQGVGGYTF. CDR3 nucleotides: TGTGCCAGCAGCTTATCCGGACAGGGAGTAGGTGGCTACACCTTC. This chain connects TRBV7-3 to TRBJ1-2, with 8 bases matching TRBD1. Germline CDR1 is SGHTA and CDR2 is FQGTGA. CDR3 length: 15 residues. V lost 2 bases and J lost 7; bases outside the gene matches: 9.

This clonotype has a single count. The chain combines TRBV29-1 with TRBJ2-7; 13 nucleotides agree with TRBD2. V shed 3 bases and J 3 bases; nucleotides not matched to a gene: 5. This CDR3 has 15 amino acids. Germline CDR1 reads SQVTM; CDR2 reads ANQGSEA. The CDR3 reads CSVETGTSGIYEQYF. The CDR3 DNA follows: TGCAGCGTTGAGACCGGGACTAGCGGGATCTACGAGCAGTACTTC.

This clonotype was counted ten times or more. The rearrangement joins TRBV20-1 to TRBJ2-1; 9 nucleotides match TRBD2. This CDR3 comprises 18 residues. The V segment lost 3 bases and the J segment 4 bases; nucleotides outside the gene matches: 16. Germline CDR1 is DFQATT and CDR2 is SNEGSKA (reference sequence). The CDR3 nucleotides are TGCAGTGCTAGGGCCCTACTACTGAGCGGGGGGCGGTACAATGAGCAGTTCTTC. It codes for CSARALLLSGGRYNEQFF.

The chain joins TRBV28 to TRBJ1-1, with 11 positions matching TRBD1. Germline CDR1 and CDR2: MDHEN and SYDVKM. V was pared by 1 base and J by 5 bases, with 21 bases of the junction left unmatched. The CDR3 has 21 amino acids. CDR3 nucleotide sequence: TGTGCCAGCAGTTTATCAGCACAAATAACGGACAGGGGGCTTTCGGGAACTGAAGCTTTCTTT. This translates into CASSLSAQITDRGLSGTEAFF. The complete variable domain, with remaining parts taken from reference TRBV28 and TRBJ1-1, reads DVKVTQSSRYLVKRTGEKVFLECVQDMDHENMFWYRQDPGLGLRLIYFSYDVKMKEKGDIPEGYSVSREKKERFSLILESASTNQTSMYLCASSLSAQITDRGLSGTEAFFGQGTRLTVV.

This clonotype has only a few counts. The rearrangement joins TRBV7-6 to TRBJ2-3; 7 positions agree with TRBD2. The length of the CDR3 is 18 residues. Trimming removed 5 bases from V and 0 bases from J; junction bases left unmatched: 14. Germline loops: CDR1 SGHVS, CDR2 FNYEAQ. The CDR3 sequence is CASSPRGGFSGSTDTQYF. CDR3 nucleotides: TGTGCCAGCAGCCCACGCGGCGGGTTTAGCGGGAGCACAGATACGCAGTATTTT.

This clonotype was seen a few times. The chain combines TRBV28 with TRBJ1-3, with D hard to call. V was shortened by 7 bases and J by 6 bases, with 22 bases between the two germline ends. Germline V gene sequence: CDR1 MDHEN, CDR2 SYDVKM. The CDR3 totals 16 residues. The CDR3 coding sequence is TGTGCCAGCAAGCGCCCAAGCCCCGCCCGATTAAACACCATATATTTT. Its protein product is CASKRPSPARLNTIYF. Full variable domain (missing parts from reference TRBV28 and TRBJ1-3): DVKVTQSSRYLVKRTGEKVFLECVQDMDHENMFWYRQDPGLGLRLIYFSYDVKMKEKGDIPEGYSVSREKKERFSLILESASTNQTSMYLCASKRPSPARLNTIYFGEGSWLTVV.

This clonotype has only a few counts. The V gene is TRBV12-3 or TRBV12-4, the J gene TRBJ2-2; TRBD2 matches 7 bases. With 3 bases clipped from V and 7 bases from J, the junction kept 5 bases outside the gene matches. The length of the CDR3 is 14 residues. The chain's CDR3 is CASSLGGLGGELFF. The CDR3 nucleotides are TGTGCCAGCAGTTTGGGGGGGTTGGGCGGGGAGCTGTTTTTT.

This clonotype was seen at least ten times. The rearrangement joins TRBV27 to TRBJ2-5; 9 nucleotides agree with TRBD1. The V gene end was trimmed by 5 bases and the J gene end by 5 bases; junction bases not matched to a gene: 6. Germline values: CDR1 MNHEY, CDR2 SMNVEV (reference sequence). The CDR3 has 14 residues. The CDR3: CASSETGGSETQYF. In DNA form, the CDR3 reads TGTGCCAGCAGTGAGACAGGGGGGAGTGAGACCCAGTACTTC.

This clonotype was picked up a small number of times. The J gene is TRBJ1-3, the V gene TRBV5-1, with D unresolved. The CDR3 is 18 amino acids. Trimming shortened V by 0 bases and J by 0 bases, and 16 bases separated the two germline ends. The germline V gene has CDR1 SGHRS and CDR2 YFSETQ. CDR3: CASSLASFGSSSGNTIYF. The CDR3 region has the DNA TGCGCCAGCAGCTTGGCGTCATTTGGATCCAGCTCTGGAAACACCATATATTTT.

This clonotype was counted ten times or more. The V call is TRBV4-2, the J call TRBJ2-2; TRBD2 aligns across 12 bases. The J segment lost 4 bases and the V segment lost 3 bases, leaving 9 bases of the junction unmatched. The CDR3 runs to 18 residues. The germline gives CDR1 LGHNA, CDR2 YNFKEQ. The CDR3 protein is CASSHLLAGGPGTGELFF. Here the CDR3 DNA reads TGTGCCAGCAGCCATCTCCTAGCGGGGGGGCCGGGCACCGGGGAGCTGTTTTTT.

This clonotype was recorded many times. The chain joins TRBV20-1 to TRBJ2-7; weak D call: TRBD1 (5 bases). V was shortened by 5 bases and J by 4 bases, with 21 bases between the two germline ends. Germline CDR1 DFQATT, CDR2 SNEGSKA (reference sequence). This CDR3 contains 15 residues. The DNA of the CDR3 is TGCAGTGCTGGGGCCCCGTCCCAAACTGGGTACGAGCAGTACTTC. Residues: CSAGAPSQTGYEQYF.

In this sample, this clonotype turned up many times. The rearrangement joins TRBV20-1 to TRBJ2-3; tentatively, D is TRBD2 (5 bases). CDR3 length equals 14 residues. V gave up 6 bases and J gave up 1 base, with 14 bases separating them. Germline CDR1 and CDR2: DFQATT and SNEGSKA (reference sequence). The CDR3 sequence: CSAPRERRTDTQYF. CDR3 nucleotides: TGCAGTGCGCCCCGAGAGCGGCGCACAGATACGCAGTATTTT.

This clonotype was observed many times. J is TRBJ2-3 and V is TRBV6-2 or TRBV6-3; 10 bases agree with TRBD2. The V gene's germline CDR1 is MNHEY and CDR2 SVGEGT. The CDR3 sequence is 16 residues long. V was pared by 5 bases and J by 3 bases, with 8 bases of the junction left unmatched. The CDR3 DNA follows: TGTGCCAGCAGTCTGGCCGAACTAGCGGGGACAGATACGCAGTATTTT. Protein: CASSLAELAGTDTQYF.

This clonotype occurred many times. The chain couples TRBV5-1 to TRBJ1-1; no definite D call. Germline V CDR1 and CDR2: SGHRS, YFSETQ. V dropped 1 base and J dropped 1 base, with 11 bases sitting between them. CDR3 length: 15 residues. The CDR3 region has the DNA TGCGCCAGCAGCTTGCAACGGCCGGGGAACACTGAAGCTTTCTTT. It translates to CASSLQRPGNTEAFF.

This clonotype has ten or more counts. The rearrangement uses TRBV7-2 and TRBJ2-3; 13 bases line up with TRBD2. CDR1 is SGHTA, CDR2 FQGNSA, per germline. This CDR3 region has 20 residues. Trimming cost V 3 bases and J 2 bases; bases outside gene matches: 14. The CDR3, as DNA: TGTGCCAGCAGCTTGGCTTCCGGGACTAGCGGGGCTACCATCACAGATACGCAGTATTTT. It is translated as CASSLASGTSGATITDTQYF.

The DNA of the CDR3 is TGTGCCAGCTCCTTGGGTAGCGCCTACAATGAGCAGTTCTTC. This translates into CASSLGSAYNEQFF. The chain combines TRBV27 with TRBJ2-1; maybe TRBD2 (5 bases). Trimming removed 8 bases from V and 2 bases from J, with 13 bases in between. The germline V gene encodes CDR1 MNHEY and CDR2 SMNVEV (reference sequence). The length of the CDR3 is 14 residues.

This clonotype was detected many times. The genes are TRBV20-1 and TRBJ2-7; TRBD2 matches at 10 bases. Germline V gene lookup returns CDR1 DFQATT and CDR2 SNEGSKA (reference sequence). V lost 4 bases to trimming and J lost 3 bases; unmatched junction nucleotides: 6. The CDR3 contains 14 residues. CDR3 sequence: CSAKAGTSDYEQYF. The CDR3 DNA reads TGCAGTGCTAAGGCCGGGACTAGCGACTACGAGCAGTACTTC.